This T cell receptor beta chain emerged from a study of radiation and T cells in renal cell carcinoma (dated by TCRdb to the early 2020s). Study-level background: TCR beta sequencing covered over 50 samples in total, comprising around 26 tumors and roughly 27 peripheral blood samples. A total of 3.5 million to 4.5 million unique CDR3 nucleotide sequences, encoding roughly 2.7 million unique CDR3 amino acid sequences, were found across all 50 or so samples. The last blood draw happened 4 weeks after radiation, timed to coincide with nephrectomy. Summary of the overall study and its limitations: Because the trial had a single-armed design, the trial could not examine how radiation dose or scheduling affected the TCR repertoire. Blood repertoire dynamics were not followed beyond 4 weeks after treatment. Because pretreatment tumor biopsies were not available, the study could not determine whether clonotypes were already present within the tumor at baseline. An increase in top tumor clonotypes in blood was observed from baseline to 2 weeks post-radiation, followed by contraction by 4 weeks, which was taken to suggest transient expansion of tumor-resident clones.

CDR1 and CDR2 are read off the germline V gene (reference sequence) as GTSNPN and SVGIG. V loses 2 bases, J loses 7 bases, and the germline ends lie 9 bases apart. From its cysteine to its phenylalanine, the CDR3 spans 13 amino acids. Only the CDR3 part of the read is kept: 39 bases, read in frame from the first base. Comment on this clone: The antigen this receptor binds is unknown. Base qualities are missing; no much larger clone stands one base away.

The time point label, read with the paper, signifies: blood 4 weeks post-SBRT, at nephrectomy. This sample's treatment or condition label indicates: 15 Gy SBRT to primary tumor, nephrectomy 4 weeks later. The samples were drawn from a clinical trial, where primary renal cell carcinomas were treated with 15 Gy of stereotactic body radiation therapy and then removed by nephrectomy 4 weeks afterward. To follow tumor-enriched clonotypes, serial peripheral blood was collected from radiation-treated patients at baseline and at 2 weeks and 4 weeks after SBRT. Every patient's renal cell carcinoma showed clear cell pathology. Genomic DNA for TCR sequencing was prepared using the QIAamp DNA Blood Mini Kit (Qiagen). Samples were included in the analyses only if all quality control checks were passed. TCR beta libraries were generated from genomic DNA with the immunoSEQ kit, following the manufacturer's recommendations. For library preparation, a first multiplex PCR was performed with proprietary primers, followed by a second PCR in which unique barcodes were added, and bead cleanups were performed after each round. Each sample batch included a kit-provided positive control reaction and a negative control reaction. The final libraries underwent checking on an Agilent 4200 TapeStation D1000 ScreenTape, volumetric pooling, and quantification by qPCR. An Illumina NextSeq500 fitted with a MidOutput 150-cycle cartridge performed the sequencing, running 156 Read1 cycles and 15 Index1 cycles with the kit's custom primers. The pooled library was loaded at around 1.1 pM with a roughly 20% PhiX control spike-in. As for the authors' bioinformatics: Vendor-processed data were analyzed in R, and a clonotype was defined as all T cells sharing the same CDR3 nucleotide sequence. In the clone abundance analyses, frequencies were normalized to the 10,000 most abundant clones in each sample. Public T cell clones, averaging fewer than five per sample, were removed before analysis. Tumor-enriched and baseline blood-enriched clonotypes were defined by at least a 32-fold difference in abundance between compartments. A beta-binomial differential abundance model was applied to find clonotypes that expanded or contracted between blood time points. Similarity between tumor and blood repertoires was quantified using the Baroni-Urbani and Buser coefficient, and groups were compared with two-tailed Wilcoxon tests in R. TCRdb stores this immuneACCESS table with in-frame sequences only. Part of the clones is absent; in the studies checked, under half of the shortfall reflects unresolved V genes, and no reason is known for the rest. That table supplies the V and J calls and clone size; D and trimming were determined from the DNA. The sample table shows approximately 31,000 clones, and roughly 80% are seen once. Roughly 30% of the sample comes from the top ten.

The rearranged segments are TRBV30 and TRBJ1-6; no D gene call is confident. The sample here was blood, taken from a patient whose treatment included radiotherapy and nephrectomy. This TCR derives from a man aged 55 to 69 with renal cell carcinoma. The CDR3 corresponds to CAWSSQRNSPLHF. The DNA is as follows: TGTGCCTGGAGTTCGCAGCGAAATTCACCCCTCCACTTT.